These T cell receptor beta chains were read from a single sample in a study of read filtering for tumor transcriptome and immune sequencing. TCRdb reprocessed the reads with MiXCR, giving one entry per CDR3 protein. This table holds some 140,000 distinct CDR3 sequences, 13% found once. The sequenced sample was a population of CD138-negative cells sorted from bone marrow. These receptors were obtained from a donor aged 40 or older with multiple myeloma. CDR3s include the opening cysteine and the closing phenylalanine or tryptophan. The order of the fields is V gene, D gene, J gene, clone size, CDR3 DNA, CDR3 protein. A D gene is named only where the DNA matches it firmly. Only some rows state a clone size, as once, few, many or a class for expanded clones.

v_call: TRBV5-1; d_call: TRBD1; j_call: TRBJ1-1; clone_size: many; cdr3_nt: TGCGCCAGCAGCCCGGGACAGGGTTCCCTCGGTCCTGAAGCTTTCTTT; cdr3_aa: CASSPGQGSLGPEAFF
v_call: TRBV20-1; d_call: -; j_call: TRBJ2-7; clone_size: many; cdr3_nt: TGCAGTGCTAGAGGGGGGAGGACCTCCTACGAGCAGTACTTC; cdr3_aa: CSARGGRTSYEQYF
v_call: TRBV20-1; d_call: TRBD2; j_call: TRBJ2-1; clone_size: many; cdr3_nt: TGCAGTGCTAGAGACCCGGGACTAGCGGGAGATGAGCAGTTCTTC; cdr3_aa: CSARDPGLAGDEQFF
v_call: TRBV7-8; d_call: -; j_call: TRBJ2-3; clone_size: many; cdr3_nt: TGTGCCAGCAGCCGTTGGGCAGAAAATACAGATACGCAGTATTTT; cdr3_aa: CASSRWAENTDTQYF
v_call: TRBV20-1; d_call: -; j_call: TRBJ2-7; clone_size: few; cdr3_nt: TGCAGTGCTGAACCAACTAGTAACGAGCAGTACTTC; cdr3_aa: CSAEPTSNEQYF
v_call: TRBV4-3; d_call: TRBD2; j_call: TRBJ2-1; clone_size: many; cdr3_nt: TGCGCCAGCAGCCAAGGTATCCCTAGCGGATCCTACAATGAGCAGTTCTTC; cdr3_aa: CASSQGIPSGSYNEQFF
v_call: TRBV29-1; d_call: -; j_call: TRBJ1-5; clone_size: many; cdr3_nt: TGCAGCGTTTCCGAATTGGACGGAAATCAGCCCCAGCATTTT; cdr3_aa: CSVSELDGNQPQHF
v_call: TRBV11-2; d_call: -; j_call: TRBJ2-3; clone_size: many; cdr3_nt: TGTGCCAGCAGCTTCGAAGTGGGGAGGATAGTTAGTGCAGATACGCAGTATTTT; cdr3_aa: CASSFEVGRIVSADTQYF
v_call: TRBV20-1; d_call: TRBD2; j_call: TRBJ2-1; clone_size: many; cdr3_nt: TGCAGTGCTAGGTGGGCTAGCGGGAGCTCCTACAATGAGCAGTTCTTC; cdr3_aa: CSARWASGSSYNEQFF
v_call: TRBV11-3; d_call: -; j_call: TRBJ2-2; clone_size: -; cdr3_nt: TGTGCCAGCAGCGGGCAGACCAGGGAGCTGTTTTTT; cdr3_aa: CASSGQTRELFF
v_call: TRBV3-1; d_call: TRBD2; j_call: TRBJ2-3; clone_size: -; cdr3_nt: TGTGCCAGCAGCACCCCGGGACTAGCGACAGATACGCAGTATTTT; cdr3_aa: CASSTPGLATDTQYF
v_call: TRBV10-2; d_call: -; j_call: TRBJ2-7; clone_size: many; cdr3_nt: TGCGCCACCTCTATGGGACGCGAGCAGTACTTC; cdr3_aa: CATSMGREQYF
v_call: TRBV3-1; d_call: -; j_call: TRBJ2-1; clone_size: -; cdr3_nt: TGTGCCAGCAGCCGCGGGTCTTACTCCTACAATGAGCAGTTCTTC; cdr3_aa: CASSRGSYSYNEQFF
v_call: TRBV11-2; d_call: TRBD1; j_call: TRBJ2-1; clone_size: medium-sized; cdr3_nt: TGTGCCAGCAGCTTTGGGCCGGGACAGGGGACCTACAATGAGCAGTTCTTC; cdr3_aa: CASSFGPGQGTYNEQFF
v_call: TRBV3-1; d_call: TRBD1; j_call: TRBJ2-1; clone_size: many; cdr3_nt: TGTGCCAGCAGCCTCGCGAGGGGGACAGGGGGATTCGGTGAGCAGTTCTTC; cdr3_aa: CASSLARGTGGFGEQFF
v_call: TRBV4-2; d_call: -; j_call: TRBJ2-7; clone_size: many; cdr3_nt: TGTGCCAGCAGCCAAGATAGGGGGTCCAGCGCCATGTACTTC; cdr3_aa: CASSQDRGSSAMYF
v_call: TRBV19; d_call: TRBD1; j_call: TRBJ1-4; clone_size: many; cdr3_nt: TGTGCCAGTAGTATACGGGCAGGGGGACTGTTTTTT; cdr3_aa: CASSIRAGGLFF
v_call: TRBV20-1; d_call: TRBD1; j_call: TRBJ2-5; clone_size: -; cdr3_nt: TGCAGTGCTAGAGATACAGGGGCCCGCTTTCAAGAGACCCAGTACTTC; cdr3_aa: CSARDTGARFQETQYF
v_call: TRBV29-1; d_call: -; j_call: TRBJ2-3; clone_size: many; cdr3_nt: TGCAGCGGGGGGGCGCGGACAGATACGCAGTATTTT; cdr3_aa: CSGGARTDTQYF
v_call: TRBV12-3/TRBV12-4; d_call: -; j_call: TRBJ2-7; clone_size: many; cdr3_nt: TGTGCCAGCAGTTGGGATACTAGCAGATTCTCCTACGAGCAGTACTTC; cdr3_aa: CASSWDTSRFSYEQYF
v_call: TRBV27; d_call: -; j_call: TRBJ2-1; clone_size: many; cdr3_nt: TGTGCCAGCAGTCAGCGGAGTCCGTACAATGAGCAGTTCTTC; cdr3_aa: CASSQRSPYNEQFF
v_call: TRBV30; d_call: TRBD1; j_call: TRBJ1-5; clone_size: -; cdr3_nt: TGTGCCTGGAGTGCCGGGACAGGGGACAATCAGCCCCAGCATTTT; cdr3_aa: CAWSAGTGDNQPQHF
v_call: TRBV6-5; d_call: TRBD1; j_call: TRBJ2-7; clone_size: many; cdr3_nt: TGTGCCAGCAGTTACGGCTGGACAGGTTTAATCCCTACGAGCGAGCAGTACTTC; cdr3_aa: CASSYGWTGLIPTSEQYF
v_call: TRBV12-3/TRBV12-4; d_call: -; j_call: TRBJ2-2; clone_size: many; cdr3_nt: TGTGCCAGCACCCCTGGGCGGGGAGGTGCCGGGGAGCTGTTTTTT; cdr3_aa: CASTPGRGGAGELFF
v_call: TRBV9; d_call: -; j_call: TRBJ2-3; clone_size: -; cdr3_nt: TGTGTCAGCAGCGAGGTCAGGGGTGGCAGCACAGATACGCAGTATTTT; cdr3_aa: CVSSEVRGGSTDTQYF
v_call: TRBV7-9; d_call: -; j_call: TRBJ1-6; clone_size: many; cdr3_nt: TGTGCCAGCAGCGAGACGTCGAATTCACCCCTCCACTTT; cdr3_aa: CASSETSNSPLHF
v_call: TRBV3-1; d_call: TRBD1; j_call: TRBJ2-7; clone_size: many; cdr3_nt: TGTGCCAGCTCCTTCTCACCGGGACAGAGCTCCTACGAGCAGTACTTC; cdr3_aa: CASSFSPGQSSYEQYF
v_call: TRBV12-3/TRBV12-4; d_call: -; j_call: TRBJ1-5; clone_size: many; cdr3_nt: TGTGCCAGCAGTTACGACAGCTATCAGCCCCAGCATTTT; cdr3_aa: CASSYDSYQPQHF
v_call: TRBV27; d_call: TRBD2; j_call: TRBJ2-7; clone_size: many; cdr3_nt: TGTGCCAGCAGTCCCTCCGGGACTAGCTCCTACGAGCAGTACTTC; cdr3_aa: CASSPSGTSSYEQYF
v_call: TRBV12-3/TRBV12-4; d_call: -; j_call: TRBJ2-1; clone_size: many; cdr3_nt: TGTGCCAGCAGTTTAAGCTATGAGCAGTTCTTC; cdr3_aa: CASSLSYEQFF
v_call: TRBV14; d_call: -; j_call: TRBJ2-7; clone_size: many; cdr3_nt: TGTGCCAGCAGCCAGAGGACAGACTACGAGCAGTACTTC; cdr3_aa: CASSQRTDYEQYF
v_call: TRBV12-3/TRBV12-4; d_call: TRBD1; j_call: TRBJ1-2; clone_size: few; cdr3_nt: TGTGCCAGCAACCTACAGGGGGTTAGTGGCTACACCTTC; cdr3_aa: CASNLQGVSGYTF
v_call: TRBV7-2; d_call: TRBD2; j_call: TRBJ2-7; clone_size: many; cdr3_nt: TGTGCCAGCAGCTTACCCACCCGGCGTAGCGGGAGGGACGAGCAGTACTTC; cdr3_aa: CASSLPTRRSGRDEQYF
v_call: TRBV19; d_call: TRBD1; j_call: TRBJ1-4; clone_size: many; cdr3_nt: TGTGCCAGTAGAATAGGGGACAGACCTAATGAAAAACTGTTTTTT; cdr3_aa: CASRIGDRPNEKLFF
v_call: TRBV5-1; d_call: -; j_call: TRBJ1-1; clone_size: -; cdr3_nt: TGCGCCAGCAGCTTGGCGGGGGTGACTGAAGCTTCCTTT; cdr3_aa: CASSLAGVTEASF
v_call: TRBV20-1; d_call: TRBD2; j_call: TRBJ2-2; clone_size: many; cdr3_nt: TGCAGTGCTAGAGGCATTGGGGGAGGGCAGAACACCGGGGAGCTGTTTTTT; cdr3_aa: CSARGIGGGQNTGELFF
v_call: TRBV19; d_call: -; j_call: TRBJ1-5; clone_size: many; cdr3_nt: TGTGCCAGTAGTATAATGACAGGCAATCAGCCCCAGCATTTT; cdr3_aa: CASSIMTGNQPQHF
v_call: TRBV18; d_call: -; j_call: TRBJ1-1; clone_size: many; cdr3_nt: TGTGCCAGCTCACCCTTCCGGGGGGACACTGAAGCTTTCTTT; cdr3_aa: CASSPFRGDTEAFF
v_call: TRBV14; d_call: TRBD1; j_call: TRBJ2-6; clone_size: many; cdr3_nt: TGTGCCAGCAGCCAAGATTCCGGGACAGACTTCTCTGGGGCCAACGTCCTGACTTTC; cdr3_aa: CASSQDSGTDFSGANVLTF
v_call: TRBV11-2; d_call: TRBD2; j_call: TRBJ2-7; clone_size: -; cdr3_nt: TGTGCCAGCAGCTTAGTCCGGGAGGGCCGGGGCGAGCAGTACTTC; cdr3_aa: CASSLVREGRGEQYF
v_call: TRBV5-1; d_call: TRBD1; j_call: TRBJ2-1; clone_size: many; cdr3_nt: TGCGCCAGCAGCTTTAGGGGACAGGGATTCAAGGGGGATGAGCAGTTCTTC; cdr3_aa: CASSFRGQGFKGDEQFF
v_call: TRBV4-1; d_call: TRBD1; j_call: TRBJ2-1; clone_size: many; cdr3_nt: TGCGCCAGCAGCCAAGAGGACAGGGGCAATGAGCAGTTCTTC; cdr3_aa: CASSQEDRGNEQFF
v_call: TRBV7-8; d_call: -; j_call: TRBJ2-2; clone_size: few; cdr3_nt: TGTGCCAGCAGCGGCCGTGAAGTGGCGGCTACCGGGGAGCTGTTTTTT; cdr3_aa: CASSGREVAATGELFF
v_call: TRBV29-1; d_call: -; j_call: TRBJ1-1; clone_size: few; cdr3_nt: TGCAGCGCCTCGAGACGATCAAGAGGCACTGAAGCTTTCTTT; cdr3_aa: CSASRRSRGTEAFF
v_call: TRBV6-2/TRBV6-3; d_call: -; j_call: TRBJ1-1; clone_size: many; cdr3_nt: TGTGCCAGCACCCACGAGGACAATTTTGAAGCTTTCTTT; cdr3_aa: CASTHEDNFEAFF
v_call: TRBV12-3/TRBV12-4; d_call: -; j_call: TRBJ2-7; clone_size: many; cdr3_nt: TGTGCCAGCAGTTTCGGCGGGTTTGGTTACGAGCAGTACTTC; cdr3_aa: CASSFGGFGYEQYF
v_call: TRBV2; d_call: TRBD2; j_call: TRBJ2-1; clone_size: many; cdr3_nt: TGTGCCAGCAGTGTGGTAGCGGGACCGCTGGGGAATGAGCAGTTCTTC; cdr3_aa: CASSVVAGPLGNEQFF
v_call: TRBV28; d_call: TRBD2; j_call: TRBJ2-1; clone_size: -; cdr3_nt: TGTGCCAGCGGGCCCCAGCTGGGGGGGAATGAGCAGTTCTTC; cdr3_aa: CASGPQLGGNEQFF
v_call: TRBV7-9; d_call: -; j_call: TRBJ2-4; clone_size: -; cdr3_nt: TGTGCCAGCAGCTTATATGGGGGGCGAGAAGCCAAAAACATTCAGTACTTC; cdr3_aa: CASSLYGGREAKNIQYF
v_call: TRBV20-1; d_call: -; j_call: TRBJ2-5; clone_size: many; cdr3_nt: TGCAGTGCTCGACAACAAGAGACCCAGTACTTC; cdr3_aa: CSARQQETQYF
v_call: TRBV12-5; d_call: -; j_call: TRBJ2-1; clone_size: many; cdr3_nt: TGTGCTAGTGGCACTCCGAGGCACAATGAGCAGTTCTTC; cdr3_aa: CASGTPRHNEQFF
v_call: TRBV27; d_call: TRBD1; j_call: TRBJ1-2; clone_size: many; cdr3_nt: TGTGCCAGCAGTTTAAAGGGACAGGGCGGCTATGGCTACACCTTC; cdr3_aa: CASSLKGQGGYGYTF
v_call: TRBV6-5; d_call: -; j_call: TRBJ1-1; clone_size: many; cdr3_nt: TGTGCCAGCAGTTTTGAGGTTCGCACTGAAGCTTTCTTT; cdr3_aa: CASSFEVRTEAFF